This TCR beta chain was documented in a study of T cell responses to AZD1222 COVID-19 vaccine. Whole-study findings and limits: Spike-specific TCR breadth and depth grew following two AZD1222 doses.

Germline V CDR1 and CDR2: SGHRS, YFSETQ. CDR3 length: 16 residues. The V and J ends lost 0 bases and 7 bases respectively, with 19 bases between them. Comment on this clone: Its cognate antigen is unknown.

The protocol was immunoSEQ multiplex PCR, while the TCRdb copy is restricted to in-frame clones and leaves out a portion. The sample comprises some 120,000 clones, approximately 85% of which are singletons, and approximately 8.5% rests with the top ten. The sample here was peripheral blood, taken on day 0 of AZD1222 vaccination. The TCR was taken from an adult in good health. The rearrangement links TRBV5-1 to TRBJ1-1; D uncertain. CDR3 region: CASSLGLKPRVHEAFF. CDR3 sequence (DNA): TGCGCCAGCAGCTTGGGGCTCAAACCAAGGGTCCATGAAGCTTTCTTT.